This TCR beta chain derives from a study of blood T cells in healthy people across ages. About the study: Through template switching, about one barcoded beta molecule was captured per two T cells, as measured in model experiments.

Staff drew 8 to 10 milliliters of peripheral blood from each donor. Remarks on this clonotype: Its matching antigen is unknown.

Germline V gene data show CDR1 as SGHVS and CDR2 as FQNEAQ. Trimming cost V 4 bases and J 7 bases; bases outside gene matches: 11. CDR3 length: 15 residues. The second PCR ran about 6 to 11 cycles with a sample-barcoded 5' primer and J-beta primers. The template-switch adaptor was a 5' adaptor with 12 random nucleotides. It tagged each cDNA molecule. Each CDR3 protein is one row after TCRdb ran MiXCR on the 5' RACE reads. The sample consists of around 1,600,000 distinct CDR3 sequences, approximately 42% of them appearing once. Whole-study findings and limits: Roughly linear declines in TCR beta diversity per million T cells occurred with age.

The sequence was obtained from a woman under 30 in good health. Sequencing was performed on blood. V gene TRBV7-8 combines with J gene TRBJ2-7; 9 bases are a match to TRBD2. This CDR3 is CASSSIAGAFNEQYF. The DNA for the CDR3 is TGTGCCAGCAGCTCTATAGCGGGAGCATTTAATGAGCAGTACTTC. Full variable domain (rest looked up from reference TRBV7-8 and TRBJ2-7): GAGVSQSPRYKVAKRGQDVALRCDPISGHVSLFWYQQALGQGPEFLTYFQNEAQLDKSGLPSDRFFAERPEGSVSTLKIQRTQQEDSAVYLCASSSIAGAFNEQYFGPGTRLTVT.